This passage covers 18 T cell receptor beta chains from one sample sequenced in a study of cytomegalovirus exposure and HLA in healthy donors. Primers: 60 Vbeta forward and 13 Jbeta reverse. Some clones are missing from TCRdb's copy, which holds only in-frame ones; the method was immunoSEQ multiplex PCR. Of 150,000 or so clones listed, roughly 84% were seen once; the top ten hold around 1.5%. The sequenced sample was PBMCs. The source is a male donor in good health and CMV-seronegative.

The J gene is TRBJ2-3, the V gene TRBV28, with D perhaps TRBD2 (7 bases). This CDR3 region has 15 residues. Germline CDR1 and CDR2: MDHEN and SYDVKM. Trimming removed 5 bases at V and 1 base at J, with 13 bases between. The CDR3 bases are TGTGCCAGCAGTGAACGGGGGGCTGGCACAGATACGCAGTATTTT. Protein: CASSERGAGTDTQYF.

This sequence joins TRBV27 and TRBJ1-1; TRBD1 matches at 9 bases. V lost 2 bases to trimming and J lost 6 bases; unmatched junction nucleotides: 10. In germline, CDR1 is MNHEY, CDR2 SMNVEV (reference sequence). CDR3 size: 16 residues. CDR3 protein: CASSLATGTGRSEAFF. The CDR3 region has the DNA TGTGCCAGCAGTTTAGCGACCGGGACAGGGCGGTCTGAAGCTTTCTTT.

This clone was picked up a small number of times. The chain combines TRBV7-9 with TRBJ2-7; 8 nucleotides line up with TRBD2. This CDR3 region has 15 residues. With 5 bases clipped from V and 5 bases from J, the junction kept 11 bases outside the gene matches. Germline V gene lookup returns CDR1 SEHNR and CDR2 FQNEAQ (reference sequence). The CDR3 spells CASSPGVAGGHEQYF. The DNA of the CDR3 is TGTGCCAGCAGCCCCGGGGTTGCGGGGGGCCACGAGCAGTACTTC.

This sequence joins TRBV6-5 and TRBJ2-1; TRBD1 aligns across 9 bases. CDR3 length: 14 amino acids. The ends lost 5 bases at V and 9 bases at J; junction bases unmatched: 8. Per germline, CDR1 MNHEY and CDR2 SVGAGI. CDR3 DNA: TGTGCCAGCAGTACAACAGGGGGCGTTCCTGAGCAGTTCTTC. Its protein is CASSTTGGVPEQFF.

The chain links TRBV14 to TRBJ2-5, with 8 positions matching TRBD1. The closer fit of TRBJ2-7 to the DNA end suggests the J call may be wrong. Germline CDR1 SGHDN, CDR2 FVKESK. The CDR3 covers 15 residues. The CDR3 spells CASSRIQGVSYEQYF. The DNA of the CDR3 is TGTGCCAGCAGCCGAATACAGGGGGTGAGTTACGAGCAGTACTTC.

V and J are TRBV18 and TRBJ2-1; 9 nucleotides line up with TRBD2. Germline-derived CDR1 and CDR2 are KGHSH and LQKENI. This CDR3 is built from 15 residues. With V trimmed by 1 base and J by 6 bases, 4 bases remained unmatched. The chain's CDR3 is CASSPLAGAANEQFF. In DNA, the CDR3 is TGTGCCAGCTCACCACTAGCGGGAGCTGCCAATGAGCAGTTCTTC.

This chain links TRBV5-4 with TRBJ2-3, with 16 bases identical to TRBD2. V was clipped by 4 bases and J by 2 bases; unmatched bases: 10. CDR3 length equals 19 residues. Per the germline V gene, CDR1 is SGHNT and CDR2 is YYREEE (reference sequence). CDR3 residues: CASSGRTGLAGGPTDTQYF. The CDR3 nucleotides are TGTGCCAGCAGCGGCCGAACGGGACTAGCGGGAGGGCCCACAGATACGCAGTATTTT.

The chain recombines TRBV5-1 with TRBJ1-6; 7 bases map to TRBD1. Germline CDR1 SGHRS, CDR2 YFSETQ. The CDR3 runs to 16 residues. Germline trimming cut 0 bases from V and 6 bases from J; bases unmatched to any gene: 6. The CDR3 DNA sequence: TGCGCCAGCAGCTTGGCCCCCGGGACAGCTAATTCACCCCTCCACTTT. Amino acids: CASSLAPGTANSPLHF.

The chain uses TRBV9 and TRBJ2-7, with 9 bases identical to TRBD2. V lost 0 bases, J lost 5 bases, and 3 bases stayed unmatched. CDR1 SGDLS and CDR2 YYNGEE come from the germline V gene. The CDR3 loop spans 14 amino acids. DNA for the CDR3: TGTGCCAGCAGCGTAGGCGGACTAGCGCACGAGCAGTACTTC. It is translated as CASSVGGLAHEQYF. Full variable domain (rest looked up from reference TRBV9 and TRBJ2-7): DSGVTQTPKHLITATGQRVTLRCSPRSGDLSVYWYQQSLDQGLQFLIQYYNGEERAKGNILERFSAQQFPDLHSELNLSSLELGDSALYFCASSVGGLAHEQYFGPGTRLTVT.

Only a few counts were recorded for this clone. The chain employs TRBV9 and TRBJ2-3, with a tentative D call TRBD2 (6 bases). The V and J ends lost 4 bases and 0 bases respectively, with 12 bases between them. The CDR3 is 15 residues long. Germline CDR1 is SGDLS and CDR2 is YYNGEE. This CDR3 is CASSFAGTSTDTQYF. The CDR3 bases are TGTGCCAGCAGCTTTGCGGGGACTAGCACAGATACGCAGTATTTT.

The V and J genes are TRBV5-4 and TRBJ2-5, with 9 bases aligning to TRBD2. From germline, CDR1 is SGHNT and CDR2 YYREEE (reference sequence). Trimming at V came to 0 bases and at J to 4 bases, leaving 7 bases not matched to a gene. The CDR3 is 16 residues long. The DNA for the CDR3 is TGTGCCAGCAGCTTGGCCTTAGCGGGAGCGGGAGAGACCCAGTACTTC. Amino acids: CASSLALAGAGETQYF.

The V gene is TRBV4-3, the J gene TRBJ2-7; D is perhaps TRBD1 (5 bases). The V gene's germline CDR1 is LGHNA and CDR2 YSLEER. V shed 0 bases and J shed 0 bases, with 9 bases lying between them. This CDR3 contains 15 residues. The CDR3 DNA is TGCGCCAGCAGCCAAGATCCAGGGTCCTCCTACGAGCAGTACTTC. This sequence encodes CASSQDPGSSYEQYF.

The genes are TRBV6-6 and TRBJ2-3; 10 bases map to TRBD2. Per germline, CDR1 MNHNY and CDR2 SVGAGI (reference sequence). The V and J ends lost 6 bases and 6 bases, in that order; junction bases with no gene match: 12. The CDR3 contains 16 residues. Here the CDR3 DNA reads TGTGCCAGCAGCCCCGTGCTAAGCGGGAGGGTTGATACGCAGTATTTT. Translating gives CASSPVLSGRVDTQYF.

V usage is TRBV6-1 and J usage is TRBJ2-3, with a tentative D call TRBD2 (6 bases). The germline gives CDR1 MNHNS, CDR2 SASEGT. This CDR3 has 15 residues. The germline V and J ends were trimmed by 6 bases and 3 bases, with 16 bases remaining between them. CDR3 protein: CASRPGSVGTDTQYF. The CDR3 DNA sequence: TGTGCCAGCAGGCCCGGGAGCGTAGGGACAGATACGCAGTATTTT.

The V and J genes are TRBV7-6 and TRBJ2-7; 14 bases match TRBD2. CDR1 and CDR2 from the germline V gene are SGHVS and FNYEAQ. V was clipped by 0 bases and J by 2 bases; unmatched bases: 12. There are 20 residues in the CDR3. CDR3: CASSLAAGSGGLAGAYEQYF. CDR3 bases: TGTGCCAGCAGCTTAGCGGCAGGGTCTGGGGGACTAGCGGGGGCCTACGAGCAGTACTTC.

The V and J genes are TRBV27 and TRBJ2-1, with D perhaps TRBD2 (7 bases). V lost 3 bases and J 9 bases, leaving 18 bases between the germline ends. Germline V CDR1 and CDR2: MNHEY, SMNVEV (reference sequence). CDR3 length: 15 residues. The CDR3 nucleotides are TGTGCCAGCAGTTTCGCGGGGGCCCGAAGGGGTGAGCAGTTCTTC. Protein product: CASSFAGARRGEQFF.

The J gene is TRBJ2-7, the V gene TRBV30; a weak D match, TRBD1 (5 bases). The germline V gene encodes CDR1 GTSNPN and CDR2 SVGIG (reference sequence). This CDR3 is 14 amino acids long. V was cut by 1 base and J by 0 bases, with 10 bases left in between. As DNA, the CDR3 is TGTGCCTGGAGTGAAGGGGTGGGCTCCTACGAGCAGTACTTC. This sequence encodes CAWSEGVGSYEQYF.

This sequence joins TRBV27 and TRBJ1-4; D unclear. V lost 5 bases and J lost 10, with 11 bases in between. Per the germline V gene, CDR1 is MNHEY and CDR2 is SMNVEV (reference sequence). The CDR3 totals 12 residues. CDR3 in amino acids: CASSRGMGKLFF. The DNA of the CDR3 is TGTGCCAGCAGTAGAGGGATGGGAAAACTGTTTTTT.